The 30 T cell receptor beta chains below were found in one sample sequenced in a study of molecular identifiers for immune sequencing clone quantification. TCRdb itself ran the PCR reads through MiXCR, one entry per CDR3 protein. There are under 75,000 distinct CDR3 sequences in the sample; over 15% occur only once, and 1.4% to 1.5% lies in the top ten. The sequenced material came from naive CD8+ T cells from blood, with Jurkat cell RNA spiked in. Regarding subset: FACS-sorted CD8+CD4-CCR7+CD45RA+ naive T cells. These receptors all come from a human donor in good health. Some libraries in this study had Jurkat cell RNA spiked in.

In the case of this clonotype: This could be a read error, since a much larger clone is one nucleotide away. The V gene is TRBV7-9, the J gene TRBJ2-1; no clear D. This CDR3 is built from 13 residues. The germline V gene encodes CDR1 SEHNR and CDR2 FQNEAQ (reference sequence). The CDR3 is CASSTRNYNGQFF. CDR3 sequence (DNA): TGTGCCAGCAGCACCCGGAACTACAATGGGCAGTTCTTC.

As for this clonotype: A much larger clone lies a single base off, so this may be a read error. The chain uses TRBV27 and TRBJ2-7, with 7 bases lining up with TRBD2. The CDR3 has 14 residues. J was trimmed by 4 bases and V by 5 bases; bases with no gene match: 8. CDR1 and CDR2 from the germline V gene are MNHEY and SMNVEV (reference sequence). This chain's CDR3 is CASSAWTSLYEQYF. CDR3 bases: TGTGCCAGCAGTGCGTGGACTAGTTTATACGAGCAGTACTTC.

The chain recombines TRBV4-3 with TRBJ2-7, with D possibly matching TRBD1 (6 bases). The CDR3 spans 15 residues. The ends were cut back, 0 bases at V and 2 bases at J, with 11 bases in the middle. CDR1 is LGHNA and CDR2 is YSLEER in the germline V gene. The CDR3 reads CASSQELRDTYEQYF. In nucleotides, the CDR3 is TGCGCCAGCAGCCAAGAACTTCGGGACACCTACGAGCAGTACTTC.

On this clonotype itself: Being one base from a much bigger clone, this may be a read error. This chain connects TRBV7-9 to TRBJ1-2; 8 bases map to TRBD1. Germline lookup yields CDR1 SEHNR and CDR2 FQNEAQ (reference sequence). The CDR3 runs to 14 residues. CDR3 bases: TGTGCCCGCAGCTTAGGACAGGGTGGCTATGGCTACACCTTC. The encoded protein is CARSLGQGGYGYTF.

About this clonotype: A much bigger clone sits one base away, suggesting this may be a read error. This rearrangement joins TRBV6-4 to TRBJ2-3; D is ambiguous. The CDR3 spans 17 residues. Looked up from germline, CDR1 is MRHNA and CDR2 is SNTAGT. The CDR3 sequence: CASGDSPSGGSTDTQYF. The CDR3 DNA sequence: TGTGCCAGCGGTGACTCGCCATCGGGCGGTAGCACAGATACGCAGTATTTT.

This clonotype was counted ten times or more. The V gene is TRBV28, the J gene TRBJ2-3; the match to TRBD1 covers 11 bases. V dropped 10 bases and J dropped 6; count of bases not matched to a gene: 12. The CDR3 runs 15 residues. CDR1 and CDR2 (germline): MDHEN, SYDVKM. The CDR3 is CATWDRGSTVDTQYF. CDR3 bases: TGTGCCACCTGGGACAGGGGGAGTACGGTGGATACGCAGTATTTT.

As for this clonotype: This could be a read error, since a much larger clone is one nucleotide away. This chain joins TRBV7-8 and TRBJ1-4; D is undetermined. The CDR3 covers 15 residues. The germline gives CDR1 SGHVS, CDR2 FQNEAQ. The CDR3 nucleotides are TGTGCCAGCAGCCGCTGGCGGGCAGGCGATGAAAGACTGTTTTTT. Translating gives CASSRWRAGDERLFF.

With respect to this clonotype: A read error may produce the germline difference seen at one junction end. V is TRBV6-5 and J is TRBJ1-1; D uncertain. The CDR3 length is 17 residues. Per the germline V gene, CDR1 is MNHEY and CDR2 is SVGAGI. The CDR3 protein is CASSYSGYAAMNTEAFF. CDR3 bases: TGTGCCAGCAGTTACTCGGGGTACGCAGCGATGAACACTGAAGCCTTCTTT.

This clonotype was detected ten times or more. V is TRBV20-1 and J is TRBJ2-2, with a tentative D call TRBD1 (5 bases). The CDR3 length is 13 residues. V lost 6 bases, J lost 3 bases, and 11 bases lay in between. Germline values: CDR1 DFQATT, CDR2 SNEGSKA (reference sequence). CDR3 loop: CSATQEDTGELFF. In nucleotides, the CDR3 is TGCAGTGCCACACAGGAAGACACCGGGGAGCTGTTTTTT.

J is TRBJ2-1 and V is TRBV4-3; 7 positions agree with TRBD2. This CDR3 has 16 residues. V shed 1 base and J 0 bases; nucleotides not matched to a gene: 3. CDR1 and CDR2 from the germline V gene are LGHNA and YSLEER. CDR3 coding DNA: TGCGCCAGCAGCCAAGGGGAGGGACTCTCCTACAATGAGCAGTTCTTC. Amino acids: CASSQGEGLSYNEQFF.

This clonotype was seen at least ten times. This chain connects TRBV20-1 to TRBJ1-2; possible D gene TRBD1, 6 bases. CDR1 is DFQATT and CDR2 is SNEGSKA in the germline V gene (reference sequence). V gave up 5 bases and J gave up 8 bases, with 24 bases separating them. The CDR3 consists of 15 residues. The DNA of the CDR3 is TGCAGTGCTCTCAACCGGACAGTTCGCATGAAGGGCTACACCTTC. As protein: CSALNRTVRMKGYTF.

The chain combines TRBV27 with TRBJ2-1; tentative D call: TRBD2 (6 bases). The CDR3 has 19 residues. Germline CDR1 reads MNHEY; CDR2 reads SMNVEV (reference sequence). The germline V and J ends were trimmed by 1 base and 5 bases, with 24 bases remaining between them. The CDR3 DNA reads TGTGCCAGCAGTTTATATACTAGCCAAACGCCCACTATAAACAATGAGCAGTTCTTC. It is translated as CASSLYTSQTPTINNEQFF.

Notes on this clonotype: Being one base from a much bigger clone, this may be a read error. The chain employs TRBV20-1 and TRBJ2-7; possibly TRBD1 for D (8 bases). Germline V gives CDR1 DFQATT, CDR2 SNEGSKA (reference sequence). V lost 0 bases and J 6 bases, leaving 15 bases between the germline ends. The CDR3 sequence is 14 residues long. The CDR3 region is CSARDEQGEGEQYF. As DNA, the CDR3 is TGCAGTGCTAGAGATGAACAGGGGGAGGGCGAGCAGTACTTC.

This clonotype was detected once. A read error is possible here, since a much larger clone lies one base away. This sequence joins TRBV7-9 and TRBJ1-6, with 8 nucleotides matching TRBD1. From germline, CDR1 is SEHNR and CDR2 FQNEAQ (reference sequence). The CDR3 length is 14 residues. The DNA of the CDR3 is TGTGCCGGCAGCTCCGGACAGGGAGGGACACCCCTCCACTTT. Its protein is CAGSSGQGGTPLHF.

On this clonotype: An end of the junction does not agree with germline; a read error may underlie this. The chain couples TRBV7-6 to TRBJ2-7; D gene uncertain. The germline V gene encodes CDR1 SGHVS and CDR2 FNYEAQ. There are 14 residues in the CDR3. The CDR3 coding sequence is TGTGCCAGCAGCCCGCAAAACGACTGGCACGAGCAGTGCTTC. Translating gives CASSPQNDWHEQCF.

This clonotype was detected only a few times. A much larger clone sits a single nucleotide away, making a read error possible. The CDR3 spells CASSLFQGDSQYF. CDR3 coding DNA: TGTGCCAGCAGTTTATTCCAGGGAGATTCGCAGTATTTT. This rearrangement joins TRBV28 to TRBJ2-3; either TRBD1 or TRBD2 may fit D (5 bases each). This CDR3 is built from 13 residues. Germline V gene data show CDR1 as MDHEN and CDR2 as SYDVKM. Full variable domain (missing parts from reference TRBV28 and TRBJ2-3): DVKVTQSSRYLVKRTGEKVFLECVQDMDHENMFWYRQDPGLGLRLIYFSYDVKMKEKGDIPEGYSVSREKKERFSLILESASTNQTSMYLCASSLFQGDSQYFGPGTRLTVL.

This clonotype was found many times. The chain has TRBV27 and TRBJ1-6; 7 bases agree with TRBD1. The CDR3 loop spans 17 amino acids. The V gene's germline CDR1 is MNHEY and CDR2 SMNVEV (reference sequence). The V gene end was trimmed by 3 bases and the J gene end by 5 bases; junction bases not matched to a gene: 10. CDR3 sequence: CASSLWAPGQNNSPLHF. CDR3 nucleotide sequence: TGTGCCAGCAGTTTGTGGGCTCCGGGACAGAATAATTCACCCCTCCACTTT.

This clonotype came up many times. V is TRBV7-9 and J is TRBJ2-7; a possible D gene is TRBD2 (7 bases). The length of the CDR3 is 15 residues. V lost 3 bases to trimming and J lost 2 bases, with 14 bases between them. Per the germline V gene, CDR1 is SEHNR and CDR2 is FQNEAQ (reference sequence). The CDR3 sequence is CASSLAGAIPYEQYF. In DNA form, the CDR3 reads TGTGCCAGCAGCTTGGCGGGGGCAATCCCCTACGAGCAGTACTTC.

This clonotype occurred many times. The V gene is TRBV3-1, the J gene TRBJ2-6; D might be TRBD2 (6 bases). CDR3 length equals 16 residues. Germline V gene sequence: CDR1 LGHDT, CDR2 YNNKEL (reference sequence). V was trimmed by 0 bases and J by 4 bases, leaving 10 bases between them. CDR3 in DNA: TGTGCCAGCAGCCAAGACGGAGGGTACGGGGCCAACGTCCTGACTTTC. Translating gives CASSQDGGYGANVLTF.

This clonotype was counted at least ten times. The V call is TRBV6-4, the J call TRBJ2-3; unclear D gene. The CDR3 contains 16 residues. With 3 bases removed from V and 2 bases from J, the gap between germline ends came to 15 bases. Germline-derived CDR1 and CDR2 are MRHNA and SNTAGT. For the CDR3, the DNA is TGTGCCAGCAGTGATAGGCGGCCAAGAAACACAGATACGCAGTATTTT. It specifies CASSDRRPRNTDTQYF.

In the case of this clonotype: A much larger clone differs from this one at a single base, so this may be a read error. J is TRBJ2-7 and V is TRBV27; D remains ambiguous. The CDR3 has 15 residues. CDR1 MNHEY and CDR2 SMNVEV come from the germline V gene (reference sequence). CDR3: CASSLGPEYSYGQYF. In DNA form, the CDR3 reads TGTGCCAGCAGTTTAGGGCCAGAGTACTCCTACGGGCAGTACTTC.

This clonotype has ten or more counts. The J gene is TRBJ2-1, the V gene TRBV29-1; possible D gene TRBD1, 6 bases. Germline V lookup: CDR1 SQVTM, CDR2 ANQGSEA. Trimming removed 4 bases at V and 5 bases at J, with 12 bases between. This CDR3 has 13 residues. CDR3 sequence (DNA): TGCAGCGTTGGAGGGGGTCTTAACAATGAGCAGTTCTTC. This encodes CSVGGGLNNEQFF.

At least ten counts were recorded for this clonotype. The V gene is TRBV27, the J gene TRBJ2-7; the match to TRBD2 covers 14 bases. The germline V gene has CDR1 MNHEY and CDR2 SMNVEV (reference sequence). CDR3 length equals 15 residues. The V segment lost 6 bases and the J segment 5 bases; nucleotides outside the gene matches: 6. CDR3 nucleotide sequence: TGTGCCAGCAGCCCGGGACTAGCGGGAGTAAACGAGCAGTACTTC. Amino acid sequence: CASSPGLAGVNEQYF.

This clonotype was recorded many times. This chain links TRBV27 with TRBJ2-6; no clear D. V lost 5 bases and J 2 bases, leaving 1 base between the germline ends. The CDR3 is 12 amino acids. CDR1 is MNHEY and CDR2 is SMNVEV in the germline V gene (reference sequence). The CDR3 spells CASSTGANVLTF. DNA for the CDR3: TGTGCCAGCAGTACTGGGGCCAACGTCCTGACTTTC.

A remark on this clonotype: A much larger clone differs from this one at a single base, so this may be a read error. This chain uses TRBV11-2 with TRBJ2-7; tentatively, D is TRBD2 (5 bases). Trimming shortened V by 4 bases and J by 9 bases, and 25 bases separated the two germline ends. The CDR3 contains 16 residues. CDR1 is SGHAT and CDR2 is FQNNGV in the germline V gene. The CDR3 here is CASSSLLDTSCVGQYF. CDR3 DNA sequence: TGTGCCAGCAGCTCCTTACTAGATACTTCCTGCGTAGGGCAGTACTTC. Full variable domain (missing parts from reference TRBV11-2 and TRBJ2-7): EAGVAQSPRYKIIEKRQSVAFWCNPISGHATLYWYQQILGQGPKLLIQFQNNGVVDDSQLPKDRFSAERLKGVDSTLKIQPAKLEDSAVYLCASSSLLDTSCVGQYFGPGTRLTVT.

As to this clonotype: Being one base from a much bigger clone, this may be a read error. The rearrangement links TRBV18 to TRBJ2-1; no clear D gene. V dropped 0 bases and J dropped 9 bases, with 9 bases sitting between them. Looked up from germline, CDR1 is KGHSH and CDR2 is LQKENI. The CDR3 runs 13 residues. The chain's CDR3 is CASSPPLGCEQFF. The CDR3 bases are TGTGCCAGCTCACCACCGTTGGGGTGTGAGCAGTTCTTC.

A note on this clonotype: A much more abundant neighbour one base away suggests this may be a read error. This chain links TRBV11-2 with TRBJ2-3; no clear D. The CDR3 spans 18 residues. CDR1 SGHAT and CDR2 FQNNGV come from the germline V gene. The CDR3 protein is CASSLDPLYVDRTDTRYF. The CDR3 DNA reads TGTGCCAGCAGCTTAGATCCCCTTTACGTAGACCGCACAGATACGCGGTATTTT.

This clonotype occurred many times. The CDR3 region has the DNA TGTGCCAGCAGCCCCCAGGGCAATGAGCAGTTCTTC. The encoded protein is CASSPQGNEQFF. V usage is TRBV13 and J usage is TRBJ2-1, with TRBD1 as a possible D gene (5 bases). The V end was cut by 5 bases, the J end by 6 bases, with 8 bases between. The length of the CDR3 is 12 residues. Per germline, CDR1 PRHDT and CDR2 FYEKMQ (reference sequence).

This clonotype was observed a handful of times. The V call is TRBV12-3 or TRBV12-4, the J call TRBJ1-5, with D perhaps matching TRBD1 (6 bases). The CDR3 runs 13 residues. The V gene lost 1 base and the J gene lost 6 bases, with 7 bases spanning the gap. Written as DNA, the CDR3 is TGTGCCAGCAGTTTAGGCAGGGGTCAGCCCCAGCATTTT. Protein product: CASSLGRGQPQHF.

This clonotype was detected many times. This chain joins TRBV19 and TRBJ2-1; 10 bases are a match to TRBD2. Germline lookup yields CDR1 LNHDA and CDR2 SQIVND (reference sequence). The CDR3 extends over 16 amino acids. The trim removed 2 bases at V and 15 bases at J, leaving 16 bases unmatched. Here the CDR3 reads CASSIPSLAGVTPAFF. As DNA, the CDR3 is TGTGCCAGTAGTATACCGTCCCTAGCGGGAGTTACGCCGGCGTTCTTC.